This T cell receptor beta chain stems from a study of blood T cell repertoires in COVID-19 (dated by TCRdb to the early 2020s). As for the study more broadly: Samples covering the acute and convalescent phases of COVID-19 were provided by collaborators in the United States, Italy and Spain. Samples were obtained from the ongoing ImmuneRACE study (first 160 participants) and from 1,000 to 1,500 subjects provided by 6 global collaborators. A de-identified subject ID, COVID-19 status, age in years and sex were almost always included in the sample metadata. The material from the prospective study consisted of cDNA or gDNA derived from T cells, B-cell-depleted T cells, or PBMCs. The repertoires were released in a freely available public database intended as a resource for research on the immune response to SARS-CoV-2. Where available, HLA class I and class II types were taken from metadata supplied by the sample provider and were not determined by assay-based typing. The dataset comprised deeply sampled blood TCRbeta repertoires from subjects exposed to, actively infected with, or recovered from COVID-19.

As concerns this clone: It has no known antigen specificity. Base qualities are not provided; no much larger clone lies one nucleotide away.

V is shortened by 5 bases, J by 7 bases, and the region joining them spans 20 bases. Reading the germline V gene gives CDR1 SGHTA and CDR2 FQGNSA. The CDR3, cysteine through phenylalanine, is 15 amino acids long. Just the 45-base CDR3 DNA is kept, in frame starting at base 1. Study-wide conclusions, independent of this receptor: The amount of clinical and demographic metadata varied by source and participant and was provided uncurated.

Each collaborating institution followed its own protocols to collect whole blood in K2EDTA tubes. For TCRbeta analysis, collaborator samples were shipped as frozen whole blood, as isolated PBMCs, or as DNA extracted from either sample type. TCRbeta CDR3 regions were amplified from genomic DNA by means of the immunoSEQ Assay, a bias-controlled multiplex PCR. The study's own analysis went as follows. Within the assay, amplification of reference gene primers was used to estimate how many nucleated cells each sample contained. To quantify the absolute abundance of each unique TCRbeta CDR3 rearrangement, sequence reads were collapsed and filtered. For each sample, productive Simpson clonality was calculated as the square root of Simpson's diversity index over productive rearrangements. Not all clones reach the TCRdb copy of this immuneACCESS table, which keeps in-frame sequences only. Checked studies attribute under half of the gap to unresolved V genes and leave the rest unexplained. V, J and clone size are taken as reported in that table, and D and trimming were inferred from the DNA itself. Recorded for this sample are about 140,000 clones; just over 85% of them occurred a single time. The ten largest clones add up to around 8.4% of the sample.

The sequencing sample was made of peripheral blood. The clonotype originates from a woman aged 55-69 years with acute or convalescent COVID-19. Here the chain combines TRBV7-2 and TRBJ2-5, with a tentative D gene TRBD2 over 6 matching bases. The DNA reads as follows: TGTGCCAGCAGCACACGGACTCAGCTGGGGGGGACCCAGTACTTC. It specifies CASSTRTQLGGTQYF.